This T cell receptor (beta chain) was captured in a study of cytomegalovirus exposure and HLA in healthy donors. A note on this clone: What it recognizes is unknown.

Donors were nominally healthy when sampled, though unrecorded immune exposures were likely. Findings and caveats of the study: Using a false discovery rate of 0.05, a later analysis showed that approximately 16,000 TCR beta sequences were associated with HLA alleles. Some V segments, TRBV6-2 and TRBV6-3 among them, were indistinguishable and were therefore excluded. The investigators catalogued 150 to 200 TCR beta chains as cytomegalovirus-associated.

CDR1 is LNHDA and CDR2 is SQIVND in the germline V gene (reference sequence). V shed 0 bases, J shed 7 bases, and the junction held 11 bases outside the gene matches. CDR3 length equals 17 residues. PCR amplification relied on 60 Vbeta primers (plus 13 Jbeta primers). Generated by immunoSEQ multiplex PCR, the TCRdb table keeps only in-frame clones and is missing some. This sample's table has 130,000 to 150,000 clones. Sequenced sample: PBMCs. This chain joins TRBV19 and TRBJ1-4, with TRBD1 matching 7 bases. This TCR was sampled from a man in his forties in good health and CMV-seronegative. CDR3 sequence reads: CASSIERTGGASEKLFF. As DNA, the CDR3 is TGTGCCAGTAGTATAGAAAGGACAGGTGGAGCGAGTGAAAAACTGTTTTTT.